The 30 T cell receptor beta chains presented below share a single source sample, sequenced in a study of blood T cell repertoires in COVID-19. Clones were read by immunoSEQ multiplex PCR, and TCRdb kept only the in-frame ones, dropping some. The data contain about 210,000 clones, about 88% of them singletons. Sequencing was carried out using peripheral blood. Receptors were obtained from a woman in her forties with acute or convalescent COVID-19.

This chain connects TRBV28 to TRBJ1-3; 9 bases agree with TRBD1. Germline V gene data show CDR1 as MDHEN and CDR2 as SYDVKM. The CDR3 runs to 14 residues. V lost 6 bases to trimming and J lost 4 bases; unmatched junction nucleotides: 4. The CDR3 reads CASRQGAPGNTIYF. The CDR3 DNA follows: TGTGCCAGCAGACAGGGGGCGCCGGGAAACACCATATATTTT.

CDR3 sequence reads: CASSLAEIYGYTF. CDR3 coding DNA: TGTGCCAGCAGTTTGGCGGAGATCTATGGCTACACCTTC. This chain uses TRBV12-3 or TRBV12-4 with TRBJ1-2; no reliable D call. The ends were cut back, 3 bases at V and 4 bases at J, with 9 bases in the middle. The CDR3 runs 13 residues.

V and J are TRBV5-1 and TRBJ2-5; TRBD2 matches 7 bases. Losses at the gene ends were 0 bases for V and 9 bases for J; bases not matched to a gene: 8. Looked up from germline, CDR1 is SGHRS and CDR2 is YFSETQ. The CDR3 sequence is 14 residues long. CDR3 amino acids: CASSLAPGREAQYF. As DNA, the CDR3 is TGCGCCAGCAGCTTGGCTCCGGGTCGGGAGGCCCAGTACTTC. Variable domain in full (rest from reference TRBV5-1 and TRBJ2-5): KAGVTQTPRYLIKTRGQQVTLSCSPISGHRSVSWYQQTPGQGLQFLFEYFSETQRNKGNFPGRFSGRQFSNSRSEMNVSTLELGDSALYLCASSLAPGREAQYFGPGTRLLVL.

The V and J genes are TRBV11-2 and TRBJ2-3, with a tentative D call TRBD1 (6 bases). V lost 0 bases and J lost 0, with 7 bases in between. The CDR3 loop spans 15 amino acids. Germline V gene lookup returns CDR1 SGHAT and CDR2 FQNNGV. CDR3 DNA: TGTGCCAGCAGCTTAGATAGGGGGAGCACAGATACGCAGTATTTT. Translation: CASSLDRGSTDTQYF.

Here the CDR3 DNA reads TGTGCCAGCAGCCCATATAGCGGGGGGGGCGAGACCCAGTACTTC. Amino acids: CASSPYSGGGETQYF. V gene TRBV13 combines with J gene TRBJ2-5; TRBD2 matches 11 bases. After removal of 5 bases from V and 5 bases from J, the junction contained 7 bases not matched to a gene. Germline V gives CDR1 PRHDT, CDR2 FYEKMQ (reference sequence). The CDR3 has 15 residues.

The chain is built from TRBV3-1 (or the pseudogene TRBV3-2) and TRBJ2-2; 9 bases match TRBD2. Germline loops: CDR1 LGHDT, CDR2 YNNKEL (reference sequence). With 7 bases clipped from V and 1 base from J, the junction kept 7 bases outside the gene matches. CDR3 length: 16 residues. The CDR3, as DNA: TGTGCCAGCACCAACAGCGGGGGGCGGAACACCGGGGAGCTGTTTTTT. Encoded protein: CASTNSGGRNTGELFF.

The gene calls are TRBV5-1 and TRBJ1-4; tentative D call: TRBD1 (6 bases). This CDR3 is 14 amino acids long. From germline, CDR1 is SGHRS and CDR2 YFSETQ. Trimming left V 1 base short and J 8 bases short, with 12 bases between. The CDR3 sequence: CASSLTGLDEKLFF. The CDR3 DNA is TGCGCCAGCAGCTTGACAGGGCTTGACGAAAAACTGTTTTTT.

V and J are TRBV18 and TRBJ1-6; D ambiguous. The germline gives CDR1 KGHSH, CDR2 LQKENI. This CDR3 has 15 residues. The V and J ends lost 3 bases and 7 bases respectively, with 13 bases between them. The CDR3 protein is CASSPQAGGNSPLHF. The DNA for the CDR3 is TGTGCCAGCTCACCGCAGGCAGGAGGGAATTCACCCCTCCACTTT.

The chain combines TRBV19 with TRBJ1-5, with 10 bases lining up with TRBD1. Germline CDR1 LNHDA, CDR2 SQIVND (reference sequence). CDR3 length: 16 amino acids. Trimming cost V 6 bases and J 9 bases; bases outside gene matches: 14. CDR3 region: CASSTPGTGVSRPQHF. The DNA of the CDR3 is TGTGCCAGTAGCACCCCGGGGACAGGGGTAAGTAGGCCCCAGCATTTT.

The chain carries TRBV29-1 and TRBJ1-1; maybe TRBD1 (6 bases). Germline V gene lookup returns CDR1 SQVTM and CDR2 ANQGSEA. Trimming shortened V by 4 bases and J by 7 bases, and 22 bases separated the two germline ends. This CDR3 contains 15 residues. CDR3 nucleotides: TGCAGCGTTGTCGGCAGGGGCTATTTTGGGGGTGAAGCTTTCTTT. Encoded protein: CSVVGRGYFGGEAFF. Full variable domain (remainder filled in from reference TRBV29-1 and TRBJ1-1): SAVISQKPSRDICQRGTSLTIQCQVDSQVTMMFWYRQQPGQSLTLIATANQGSEATYESGFVIDKFPISRPNLTFSTLTVSNMSPEDSSIYLCSVVGRGYFGGEAFFGQGTRLTVV.

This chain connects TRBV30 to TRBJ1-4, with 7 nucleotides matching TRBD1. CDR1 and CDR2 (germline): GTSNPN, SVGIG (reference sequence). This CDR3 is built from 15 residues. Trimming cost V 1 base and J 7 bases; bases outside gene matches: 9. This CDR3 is CAWSALDRAGEKLFF. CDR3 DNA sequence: TGTGCCTGGAGTGCCCTCGACAGGGCTGGTGAAAAACTGTTTTTT. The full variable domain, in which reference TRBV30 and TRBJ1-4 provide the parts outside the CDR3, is SQTIHQWPATLVQPVGSPLSLECTVEGTSNPNLYWYRQAAGRGLQLLFYSVGIGQISSEVPQNLSASRPQDRQFILSSKKLLLSDSGFYLCAWSALDRAGEKLFFGSGTQLSVL.

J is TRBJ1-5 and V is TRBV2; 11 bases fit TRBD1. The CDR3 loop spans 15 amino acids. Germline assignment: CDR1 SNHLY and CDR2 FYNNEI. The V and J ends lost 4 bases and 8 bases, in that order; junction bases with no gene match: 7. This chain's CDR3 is CASSGGDRGIKPQHF. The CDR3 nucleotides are TGTGCCAGCAGTGGGGGGGACAGGGGGATTAAGCCCCAGCATTTT. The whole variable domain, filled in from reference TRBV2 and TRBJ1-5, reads EPEVTQTPSHQVTQMGQEVILRCVPISNHLYFYWYRQILGQKVEFLVSFYNNEISEKSEIFDDQFSVERPDGSNFTLKIRSTKLEDSAMYFCASSGGDRGIKPQHFGDGTRLSIL.

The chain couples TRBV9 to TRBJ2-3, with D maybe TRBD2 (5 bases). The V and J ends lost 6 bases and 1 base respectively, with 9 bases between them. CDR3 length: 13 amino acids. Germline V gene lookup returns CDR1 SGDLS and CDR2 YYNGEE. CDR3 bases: TGTGCCAGCACTTACGGGGGCACAGATACGCAGTATTTT. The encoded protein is CASTYGGTDTQYF.

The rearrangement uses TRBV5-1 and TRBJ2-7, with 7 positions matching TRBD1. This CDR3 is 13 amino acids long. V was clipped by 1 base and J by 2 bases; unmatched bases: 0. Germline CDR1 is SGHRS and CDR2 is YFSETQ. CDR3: CASSLTGAYEQYV. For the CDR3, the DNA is TGCGCCAGCAGCTTGACAGGGGCCTACGAGCAGTACGTC.

The CDR3 DNA reads TGTGCCAGCAGCCCTGGTGGGACTAGCTACGAGCAGTACGTC. The encoded protein is CASSPGGTSYEQYV. The chain is built from TRBV5-4 and TRBJ2-7; the match to TRBD2 covers 8 bases. The CDR3 contains 14 residues. Germline assignment: CDR1 SGHNT and CDR2 YYREEE (reference sequence). V shed 4 bases and J 3 bases; nucleotides not matched to a gene: 6.

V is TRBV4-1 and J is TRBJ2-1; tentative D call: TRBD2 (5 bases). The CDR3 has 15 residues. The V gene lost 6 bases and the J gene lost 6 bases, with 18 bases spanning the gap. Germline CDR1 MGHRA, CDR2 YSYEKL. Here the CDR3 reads CASRAIALRPNEQFF. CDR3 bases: TGCGCCAGCAGGGCTATAGCGCTCAGACCCAATGAGCAGTTCTTC.

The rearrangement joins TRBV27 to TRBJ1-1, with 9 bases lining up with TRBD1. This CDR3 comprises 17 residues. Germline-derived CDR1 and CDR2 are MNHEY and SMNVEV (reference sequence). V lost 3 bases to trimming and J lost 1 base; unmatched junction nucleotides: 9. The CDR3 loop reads CASSLIPGGQGNTEAFF. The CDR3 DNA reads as TGTGCCAGCAGTTTGATACCCGGGGGACAGGGGAACACTGAAGCTTTCTTT.

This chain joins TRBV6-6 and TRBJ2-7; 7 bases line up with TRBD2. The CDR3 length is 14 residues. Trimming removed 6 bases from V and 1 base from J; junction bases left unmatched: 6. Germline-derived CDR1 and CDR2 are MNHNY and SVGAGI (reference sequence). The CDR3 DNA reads TGTGCCAGCAGACCGGACGGGGGGTCCTACGAGCAGTACGTC. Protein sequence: CASRPDGGSYEQYV.

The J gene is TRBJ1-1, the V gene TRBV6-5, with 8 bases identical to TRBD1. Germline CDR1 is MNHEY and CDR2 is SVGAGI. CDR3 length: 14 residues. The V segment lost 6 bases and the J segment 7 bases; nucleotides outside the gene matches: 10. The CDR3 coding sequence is TGTGCCAGCAGGGACAGGGTTCCGGGTGGTGAAGCTTTCTTT. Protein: CASRDRVPGGEAFF.

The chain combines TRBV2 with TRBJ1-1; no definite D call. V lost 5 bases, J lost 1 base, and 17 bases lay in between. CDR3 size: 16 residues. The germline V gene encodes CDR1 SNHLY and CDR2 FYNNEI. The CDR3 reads CASSHNLRVGNTEAFF. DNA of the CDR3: TGTGCCAGCAGTCACAACCTTCGGGTGGGGAACACTGAAGCTTTCTTT.

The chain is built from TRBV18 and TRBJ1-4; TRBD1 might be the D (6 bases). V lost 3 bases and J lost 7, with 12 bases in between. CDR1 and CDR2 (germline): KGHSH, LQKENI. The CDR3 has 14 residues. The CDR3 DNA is TGTGCCAGCTCACCCTTAACAGGGACTGAAAAACTGTTTTTT. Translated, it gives CASSPLTGTEKLFF.

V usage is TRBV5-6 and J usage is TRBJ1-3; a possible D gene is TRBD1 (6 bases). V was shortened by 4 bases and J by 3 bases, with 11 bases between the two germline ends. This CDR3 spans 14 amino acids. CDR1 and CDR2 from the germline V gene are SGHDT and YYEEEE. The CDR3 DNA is TGTGCCAGCAGCCGCAGGGGAGTTGGAAACACCATATATTTT. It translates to CASSRRGVGNTIYF.

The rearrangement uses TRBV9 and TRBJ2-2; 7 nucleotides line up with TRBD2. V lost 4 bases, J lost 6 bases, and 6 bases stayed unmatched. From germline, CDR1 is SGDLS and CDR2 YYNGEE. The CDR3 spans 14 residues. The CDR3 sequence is CASSSGGSPGELFF. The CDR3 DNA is TGTGCCAGCAGCTCCGGGGGGAGCCCCGGGGAGCTGTTTTTT. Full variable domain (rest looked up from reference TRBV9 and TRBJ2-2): DSGVTQTPKHLITATGQRVTLRCSPRSGDLSVYWYQQSLDQGLQFLIQYYNGEERAKGNILERFSAQQFPDLHSELNLSSLELGDSALYFCASSSGGSPGELFFGEGSRLTVL.

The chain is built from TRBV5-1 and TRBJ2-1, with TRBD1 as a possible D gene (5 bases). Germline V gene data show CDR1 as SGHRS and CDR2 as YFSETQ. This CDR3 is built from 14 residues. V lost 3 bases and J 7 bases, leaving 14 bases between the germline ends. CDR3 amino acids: CASSSGSAGNEQFF. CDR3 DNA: TGCGCCAGCAGCTCTGGGTCTGCAGGGAATGAGCAGTTCTTC. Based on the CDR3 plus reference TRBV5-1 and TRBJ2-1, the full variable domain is KAGVTQTPRYLIKTRGQQVTLSCSPISGHRSVSWYQQTPGQGLQFLFEYFSETQRNKGNFPGRFSGRQFSNSRSEMNVSTLELGDSALYLCASSSGSAGNEQFFGPGTRLTVL.

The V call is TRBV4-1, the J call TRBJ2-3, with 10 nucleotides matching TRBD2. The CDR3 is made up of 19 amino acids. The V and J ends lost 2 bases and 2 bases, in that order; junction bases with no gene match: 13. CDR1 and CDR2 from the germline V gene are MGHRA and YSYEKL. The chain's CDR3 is CASSQPTQKRGGDTDTQYF. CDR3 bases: TGCGCCAGCAGCCAACCAACCCAGAAGCGGGGGGGAGACACAGATACGCAGTATTTT.

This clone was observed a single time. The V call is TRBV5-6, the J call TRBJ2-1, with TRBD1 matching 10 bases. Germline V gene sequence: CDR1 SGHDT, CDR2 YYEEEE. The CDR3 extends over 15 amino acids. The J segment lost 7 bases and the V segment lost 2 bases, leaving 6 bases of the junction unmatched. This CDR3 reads CASSFDRGQVNEQFF. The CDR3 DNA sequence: TGTGCCAGCAGCTTTGACAGGGGGCAGGTAAATGAGCAGTTCTTC.

The CDR3 DNA is TGTGCCAGCAGTTACCCCAGGGGGGATACGCAGTATTTT. This translates into CASSYPRGDTQYF. The chain is built from TRBV6-5 and TRBJ2-3; 7 nucleotides align to TRBD1. Germline values: CDR1 MNHEY, CDR2 SVGAGI. Germline trimming cut 2 bases from V and 6 bases from J; bases unmatched to any gene: 2. CDR3 size: 13 residues.

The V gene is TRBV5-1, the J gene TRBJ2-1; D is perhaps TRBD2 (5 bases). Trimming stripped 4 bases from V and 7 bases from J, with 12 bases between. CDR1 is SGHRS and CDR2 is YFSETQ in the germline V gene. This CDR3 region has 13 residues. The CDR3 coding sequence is TGCGCCAGCAGCCCCCCCCGGGAAAATGAGCAGTTCTTC. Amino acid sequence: CASSPPRENEQFF.

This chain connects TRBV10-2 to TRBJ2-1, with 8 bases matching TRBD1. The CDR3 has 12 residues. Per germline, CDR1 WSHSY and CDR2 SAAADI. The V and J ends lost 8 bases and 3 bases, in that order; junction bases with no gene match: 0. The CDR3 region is CASGTGYNEQFF. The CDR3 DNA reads TGCGCCAGCGGGACAGGCTACAATGAGCAGTTCTTC.

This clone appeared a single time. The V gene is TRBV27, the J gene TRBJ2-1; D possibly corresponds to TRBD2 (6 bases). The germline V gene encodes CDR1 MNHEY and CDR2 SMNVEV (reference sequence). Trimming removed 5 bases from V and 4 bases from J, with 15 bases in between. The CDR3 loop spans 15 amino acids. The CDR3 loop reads CASSAGTSYYNEQFF. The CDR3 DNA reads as TGTGCCAGCAGTGCCGGGACTTCGTATTACAATGAGCAGTTCTTC.